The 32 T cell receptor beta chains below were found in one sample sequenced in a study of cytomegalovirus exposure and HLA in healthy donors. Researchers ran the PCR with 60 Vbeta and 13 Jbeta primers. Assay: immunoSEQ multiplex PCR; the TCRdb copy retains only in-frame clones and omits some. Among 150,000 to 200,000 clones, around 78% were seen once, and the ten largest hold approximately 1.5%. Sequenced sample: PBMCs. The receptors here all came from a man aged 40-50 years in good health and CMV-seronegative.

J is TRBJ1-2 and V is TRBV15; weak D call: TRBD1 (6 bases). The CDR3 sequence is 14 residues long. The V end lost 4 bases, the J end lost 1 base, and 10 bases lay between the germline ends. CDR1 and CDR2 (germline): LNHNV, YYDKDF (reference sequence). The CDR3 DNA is TGTGCCACCAGCAAAGGACAGCTTAACTATGGCTACACCTTC. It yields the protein CATSKGQLNYGYTF. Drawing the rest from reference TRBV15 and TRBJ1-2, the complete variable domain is DAMVIQNPRYQVTQFGKPVTLSCSQTLNHNVMYWYQQKSSQAPKLLFHYYDKDFNNEADTPDNFQSRRPNTSFCFLDIRSPGLGDTAMYLCATSKGQLNYGYTFGSGTRLTVV.

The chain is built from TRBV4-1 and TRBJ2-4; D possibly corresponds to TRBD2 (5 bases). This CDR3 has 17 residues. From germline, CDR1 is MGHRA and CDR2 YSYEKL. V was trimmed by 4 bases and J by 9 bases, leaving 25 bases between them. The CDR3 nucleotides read TGCGCCAGCAGCCGCCCTCTGACCCGGGCTGCGGGTAGCATTCAGTACTTC. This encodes CASSRPLTRAAGSIQYF.

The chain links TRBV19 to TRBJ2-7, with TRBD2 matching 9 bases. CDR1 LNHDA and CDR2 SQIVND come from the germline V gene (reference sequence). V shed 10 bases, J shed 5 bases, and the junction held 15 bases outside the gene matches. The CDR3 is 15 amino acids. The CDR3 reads CATRGLAGNRHEQYF. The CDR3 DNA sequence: TGTGCCACGAGGGGACTAGCAGGGAACCGGCACGAGCAGTACTTC.

CDR3 DNA: TGTGCCAGCAGCTTGGGCCCTAGCGGATACAATGAGCAGTTCTTC. Amino acid sequence: CASSLGPSGYNEQFF. The rearrangement uses TRBV5-6 and TRBJ2-1, with TRBD2 matching over 7 bases. Trimming cost V 0 bases and J 4 bases; bases outside gene matches: 4. Germline V gives CDR1 SGHDT, CDR2 YYEEEE. The CDR3 covers 15 residues. Full variable domain (missing parts from reference TRBV5-6 and TRBJ2-1): DAGVTQSPTHLIKTRGQQVTLRCSPKSGHDTVSWYQQALGQGPQFIFQYYEEEERQRGNFPDRFSGHQFPNYSSELNVNALLLGDSALYLCASSLGPSGYNEQFFGPGTRLTVL.

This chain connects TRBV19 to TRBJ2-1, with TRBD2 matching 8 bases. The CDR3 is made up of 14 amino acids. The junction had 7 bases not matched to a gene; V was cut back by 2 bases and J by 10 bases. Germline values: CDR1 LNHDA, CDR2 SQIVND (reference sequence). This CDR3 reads CASSITPRLAEQFF. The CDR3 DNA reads TGTGCCAGTAGTATAACCCCCAGACTAGCGGAGCAGTTCTTC.

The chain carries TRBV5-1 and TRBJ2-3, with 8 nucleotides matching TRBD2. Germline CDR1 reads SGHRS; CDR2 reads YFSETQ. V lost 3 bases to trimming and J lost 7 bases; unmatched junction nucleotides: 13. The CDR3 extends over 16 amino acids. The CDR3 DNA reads TGCGCCAGCAGCTACTCGCCGGGTCGGGAGGGAAATACGCAGTATTTT. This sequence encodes CASSYSPGREGNTQYF.

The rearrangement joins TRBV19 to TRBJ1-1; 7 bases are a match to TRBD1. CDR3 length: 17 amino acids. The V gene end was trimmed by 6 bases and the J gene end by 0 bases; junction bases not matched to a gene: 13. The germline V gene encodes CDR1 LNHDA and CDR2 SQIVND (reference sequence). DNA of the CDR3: TGTGCCAGTAGGACCTTGACAGGGATTTTCTTGAACACTGAAGCTTTCTTT. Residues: CASRTLTGIFLNTEAFF.

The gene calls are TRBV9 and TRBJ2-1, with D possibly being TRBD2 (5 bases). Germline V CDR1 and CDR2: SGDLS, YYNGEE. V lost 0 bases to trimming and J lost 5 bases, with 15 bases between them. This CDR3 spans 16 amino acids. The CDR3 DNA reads TGTGCCAGCAGCGTAGCTCCGGGAAGCCAAGACAATGAGCAGTTCTTC. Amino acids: CASSVAPGSQDNEQFF. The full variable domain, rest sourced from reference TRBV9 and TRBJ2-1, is DSGVTQTPKHLITATGQRVTLRCSPRSGDLSVYWYQQSLDQGLQFLIQYYNGEERAKGNILERFSAQQFPDLHSELNLSSLELGDSALYFCASSVAPGSQDNEQFFGPGTRLTVL.

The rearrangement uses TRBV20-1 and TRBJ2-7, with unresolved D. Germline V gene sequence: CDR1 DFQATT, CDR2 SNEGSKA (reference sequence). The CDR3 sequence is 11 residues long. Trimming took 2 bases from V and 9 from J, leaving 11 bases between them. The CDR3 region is CSARSGGVQYV. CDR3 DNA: TGCAGTGCTAGAAGTGGCGGTGTGCAGTACGTC.

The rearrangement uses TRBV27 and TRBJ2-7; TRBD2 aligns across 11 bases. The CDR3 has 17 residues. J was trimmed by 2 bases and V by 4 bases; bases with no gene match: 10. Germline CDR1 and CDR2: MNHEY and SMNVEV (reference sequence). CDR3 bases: TGTGCCAGCAGTTCTCTCTCCCTAGCGGGAGGTACCTACGAGCAGTACGTC. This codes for CASSSLSLAGGTYEQYV.

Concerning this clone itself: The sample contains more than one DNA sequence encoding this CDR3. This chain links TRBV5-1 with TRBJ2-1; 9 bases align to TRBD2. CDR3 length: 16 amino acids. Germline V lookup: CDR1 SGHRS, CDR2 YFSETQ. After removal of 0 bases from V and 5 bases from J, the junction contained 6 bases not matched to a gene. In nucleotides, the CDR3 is TGCGCCAGCAGCTTGGCCCCCCTAGCGGGAAACAATGAGCAGTTCTTC. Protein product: CASSLAPLAGNNEQFF.

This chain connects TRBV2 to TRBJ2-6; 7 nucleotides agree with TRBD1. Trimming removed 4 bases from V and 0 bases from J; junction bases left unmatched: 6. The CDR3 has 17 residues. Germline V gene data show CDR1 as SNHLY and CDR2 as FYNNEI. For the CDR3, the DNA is TGTGCCAGCAGTGTGACAGGGTCCTCCTCTGGGGCCAACGTCCTGACTTTC. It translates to CASSVTGSSSGANVLTF.

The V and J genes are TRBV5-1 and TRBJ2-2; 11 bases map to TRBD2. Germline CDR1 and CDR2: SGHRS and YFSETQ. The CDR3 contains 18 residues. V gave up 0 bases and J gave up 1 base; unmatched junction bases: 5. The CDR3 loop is CASSLAVGTSGNTGELFF. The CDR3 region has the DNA TGCGCCAGCAGCTTGGCGGTCGGGACTAGCGGGAACACCGGGGAGCTGTTTTTT.

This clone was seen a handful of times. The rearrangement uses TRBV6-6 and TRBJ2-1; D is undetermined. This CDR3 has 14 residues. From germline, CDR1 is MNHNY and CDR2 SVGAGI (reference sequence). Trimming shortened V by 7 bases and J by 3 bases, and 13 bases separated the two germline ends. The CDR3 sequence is CASNSVGLYNEQFF. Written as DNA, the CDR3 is TGTGCCAGCAATTCTGTTGGCCTCTACAATGAGCAGTTCTTC.

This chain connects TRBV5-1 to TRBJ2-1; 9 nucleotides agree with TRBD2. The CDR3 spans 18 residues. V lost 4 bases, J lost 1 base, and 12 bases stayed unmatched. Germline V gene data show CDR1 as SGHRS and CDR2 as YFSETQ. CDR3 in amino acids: CASSRRWAGGESYNEQFF. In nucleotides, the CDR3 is TGCGCCAGCAGCCGGCGATGGGCGGGAGGGGAGTCCTACAATGAGCAGTTCTTC.

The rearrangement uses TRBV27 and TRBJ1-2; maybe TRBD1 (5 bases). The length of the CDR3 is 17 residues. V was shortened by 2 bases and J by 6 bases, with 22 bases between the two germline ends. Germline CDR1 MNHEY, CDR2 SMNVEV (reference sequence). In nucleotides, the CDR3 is TGTGCCAGCAGTTTAGGAGGGGTAGGTTTTTTTTTCCATGGCTACACCTTC. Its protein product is CASSLGGVGFFFHGYTF.

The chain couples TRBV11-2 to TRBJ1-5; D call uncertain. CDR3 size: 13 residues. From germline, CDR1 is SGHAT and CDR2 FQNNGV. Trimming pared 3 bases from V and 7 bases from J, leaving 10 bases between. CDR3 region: CASSLGGLQPQHF. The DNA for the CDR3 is TGTGCCAGCAGCTTGGGAGGGCTCCAGCCCCAGCATTTT.

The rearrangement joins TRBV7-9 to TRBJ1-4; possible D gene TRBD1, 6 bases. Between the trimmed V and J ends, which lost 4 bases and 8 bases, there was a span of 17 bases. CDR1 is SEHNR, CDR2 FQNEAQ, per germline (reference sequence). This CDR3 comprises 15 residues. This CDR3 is CASSSTPGVEEKLFF. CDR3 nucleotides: TGTGCCAGCAGCTCCACCCCAGGGGTTGAAGAAAAACTGTTTTTT.

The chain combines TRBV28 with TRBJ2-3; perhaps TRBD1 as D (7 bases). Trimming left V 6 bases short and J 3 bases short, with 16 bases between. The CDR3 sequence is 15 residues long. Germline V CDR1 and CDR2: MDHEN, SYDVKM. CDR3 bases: TGTGCCAGCAGGGGAGTGGAGGGGGCGACAGATACGCAGTATTTT. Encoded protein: CASRGVEGATDTQYF. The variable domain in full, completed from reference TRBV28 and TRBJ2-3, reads DVKVTQSSRYLVKRTGEKVFLECVQDMDHENMFWYRQDPGLGLRLIYFSYDVKMKEKGDIPEGYSVSREKKERFSLILESASTNQTSMYLCASRGVEGATDTQYFGPGTRLTVL.

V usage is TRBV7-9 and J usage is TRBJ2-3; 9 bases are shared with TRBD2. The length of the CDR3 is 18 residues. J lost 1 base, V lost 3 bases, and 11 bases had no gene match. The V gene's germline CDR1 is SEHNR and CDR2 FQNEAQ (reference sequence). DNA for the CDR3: TGTGCCAGCAGCTTCCTAACTAGCGGGCGACGGGGCACAGATACGCAGTATTTT. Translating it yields CASSFLTSGRRGTDTQYF. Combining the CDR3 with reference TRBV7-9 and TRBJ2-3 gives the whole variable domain DTGVSQNPRHKITKRGQNVTFRCDPISEHNRLYWYRQTLGQGPEFLTYFQNEAQLEKSRLLSDRFSAERPKGSFSTLEIQRTEQGDSAMYLCASSFLTSGRRGTDTQYFGPGTRLTVL.

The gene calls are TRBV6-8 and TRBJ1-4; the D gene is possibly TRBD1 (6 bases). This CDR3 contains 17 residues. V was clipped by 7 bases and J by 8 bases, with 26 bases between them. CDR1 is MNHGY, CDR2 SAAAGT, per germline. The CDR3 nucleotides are TGTGCCAGCACTCGTCCCGCCCAGACAGGAGAATTGGAAAAACTGTTTTTT. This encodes CASTRPAQTGELEKLFF.

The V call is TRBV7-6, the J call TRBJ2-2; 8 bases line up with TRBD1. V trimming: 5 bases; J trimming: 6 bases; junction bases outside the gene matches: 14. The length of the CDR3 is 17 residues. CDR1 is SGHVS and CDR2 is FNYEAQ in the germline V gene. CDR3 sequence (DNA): TGTGCCAGCAGCCCGTACGCACGGACAGGGTCCCCCGGGGAGCTGTTTTTT. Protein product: CASSPYARTGSPGELFF.

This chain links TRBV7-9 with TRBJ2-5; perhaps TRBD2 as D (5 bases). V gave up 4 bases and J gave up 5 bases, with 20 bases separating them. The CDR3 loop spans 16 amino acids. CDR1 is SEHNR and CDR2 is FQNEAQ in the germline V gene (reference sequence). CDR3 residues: CASSSPGEIPPETQYF. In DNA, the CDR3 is TGTGCCAGCAGCTCTCCCGGGGAAATCCCTCCGGAGACCCAGTACTTC.

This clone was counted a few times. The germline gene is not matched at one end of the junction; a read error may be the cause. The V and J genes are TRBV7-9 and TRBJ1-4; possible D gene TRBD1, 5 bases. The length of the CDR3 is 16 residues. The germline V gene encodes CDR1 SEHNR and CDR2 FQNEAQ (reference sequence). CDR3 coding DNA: TGTTCCAGCAGCCACGATGGGGGGGGGATTAATGAAAAACTGTTTTTT. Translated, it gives CSSSHDGGGINEKLFF.

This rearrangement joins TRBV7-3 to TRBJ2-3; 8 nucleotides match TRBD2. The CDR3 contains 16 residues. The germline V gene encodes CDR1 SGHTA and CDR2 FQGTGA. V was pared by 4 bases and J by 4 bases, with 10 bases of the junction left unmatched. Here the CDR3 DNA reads TGTGCCAGCAGCTCCTTGAGCGGGAGAATCCCAGATACGCAGTATTTT. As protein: CASSSLSGRIPDTQYF.

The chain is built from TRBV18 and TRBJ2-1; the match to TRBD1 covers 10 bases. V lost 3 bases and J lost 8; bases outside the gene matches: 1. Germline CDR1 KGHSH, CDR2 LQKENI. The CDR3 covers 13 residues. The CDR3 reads CASSPTGGDEQFF. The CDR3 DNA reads TGTGCCAGCTCACCGACAGGGGGCGATGAGCAGTTCTTC.

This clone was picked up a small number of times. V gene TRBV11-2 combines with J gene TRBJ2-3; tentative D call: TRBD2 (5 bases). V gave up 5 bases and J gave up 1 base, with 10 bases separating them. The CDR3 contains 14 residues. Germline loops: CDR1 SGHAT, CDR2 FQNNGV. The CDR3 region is CASSQLLGTDTQYF. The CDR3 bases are TGTGCCAGCAGCCAGCTACTAGGCACAGATACGCAGTATTTT.

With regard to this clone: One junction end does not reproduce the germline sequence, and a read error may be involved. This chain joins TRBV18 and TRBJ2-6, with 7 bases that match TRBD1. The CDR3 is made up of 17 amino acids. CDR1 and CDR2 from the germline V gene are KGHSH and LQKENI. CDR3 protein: CASSPSTGWSGANGLTF. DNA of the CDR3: TGTGCCAGCTCACCGTCGACAGGGTGGTCTGGGGCCAACGGCCTGACTTTC.

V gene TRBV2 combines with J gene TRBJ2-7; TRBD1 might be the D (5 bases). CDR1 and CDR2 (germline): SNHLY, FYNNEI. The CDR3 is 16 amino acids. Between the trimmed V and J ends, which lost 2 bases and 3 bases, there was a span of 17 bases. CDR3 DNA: TGTGCCAGCAGTGAACCCCCCGGCTACAGGTACTACGAGCAGTACTTC. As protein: CASSEPPGYRYYEQYF.

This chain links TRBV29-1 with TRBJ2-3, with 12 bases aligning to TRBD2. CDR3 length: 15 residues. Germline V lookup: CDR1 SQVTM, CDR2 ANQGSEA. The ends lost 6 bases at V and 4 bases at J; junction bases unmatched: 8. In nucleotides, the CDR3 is TGCAGCGTGAGAGGACTAGCGGGAACCCCAGATACGCAGTATTTT. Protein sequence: CSVRGLAGTPDTQYF.

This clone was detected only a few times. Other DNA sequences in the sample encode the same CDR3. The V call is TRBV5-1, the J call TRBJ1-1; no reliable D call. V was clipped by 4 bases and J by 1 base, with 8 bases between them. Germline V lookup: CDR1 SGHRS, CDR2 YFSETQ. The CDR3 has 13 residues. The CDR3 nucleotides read TGCGCCAGCAGCCTTCAGGAGAACACTGAAGCTTTCTTT. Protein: CASSLQENTEAFF.

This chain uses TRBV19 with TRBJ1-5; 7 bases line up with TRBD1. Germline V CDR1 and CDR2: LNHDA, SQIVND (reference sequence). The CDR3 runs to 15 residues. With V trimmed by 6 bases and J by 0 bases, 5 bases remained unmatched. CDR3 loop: CASRQGIHSNQPQHF. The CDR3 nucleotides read TGTGCCAGTAGACAGGGGATCCATAGCAATCAGCCCCAGCATTTT.